This passage covers 19 T cell receptor beta chains from one sample sequenced in a study of beta chain features in type 1 diabetes (dated by TCRdb to about 2018). The library was prepared using the immunoSEQ multiplex PCR assay. The High Capacity cDNA Reverse Transcription Kit was used to reverse transcribe all of the isolated RNA, meaning that expressed TCRB transcripts were what got sequenced. TCRdb provides this immuneACCESS table in a form limited to in-frame rearrangements. Some clones are lacking; in checked studies, under half of them reflect an unresolved V gene, and why the rest are absent is not known. The sample includes under 400,000 clones, with over 10% observed a single time. The ten largest clones add up to roughly 0.017% of the sample. The sample taken for sequencing was naive CD4+ T cells from blood. The cell subset or site label for this specimen denotes: true naive CD4+ T cells. The receptors originated from a man aged 18 to 29 in good health.

The rearrangement links TRBV25-1 to TRBJ1-5; D is unresolved. CDR1 and CDR2 (germline): MGHDK, SYGVNS. Trimming removed 5 bases from V and 1 base from J, with 9 bases in between. This CDR3 has 14 amino acids. CDR3 protein: CASSNIASNQPQHF. The CDR3 bases are TGTGCCAGCAGTAACATAGCCAGCAATCAGCCCCAGCATTTT.

This clone has just a few counts. This chain uses TRBV29-1 with TRBJ2-2; tentatively, D is TRBD1 (6 bases). The germline V gene encodes CDR1 SQVTM and CDR2 ANQGSEA. Trimming pared 2 bases from V and 4 bases from J, leaving 11 bases between. The CDR3 extends over 14 amino acids. The CDR3 DNA reads as TGCAGCGTTGAATTCCAACAGGGCACCGGGGAGCTGTTTTTT. Protein sequence: CSVEFQQGTGELFF.

This clone showed up just once. The chain joins TRBV28 to TRBJ2-4; 10 bases agree with TRBD1. Losses at the gene ends were 5 bases for V and 3 bases for J; bases not matched to a gene: 13. CDR1 and CDR2 (germline): MDHEN, SYDVKM. The CDR3 is made up of 18 amino acids. CDR3 residues: CASSGGQGLARVKNIQYF. The DNA for the CDR3 is TGTGCCAGCAGTGGGGGACAGGGGTTGGCTAGGGTCAAAAACATTCAGTACTTC.

The chain employs TRBV4-3 and TRBJ2-5, with a tentative D call TRBD1 (6 bases). The closer fit of TRBJ2-7 to the DNA end suggests the J call may be wrong. This CDR3 has 15 residues. Germline V gene data show CDR1 as LGHNA and CDR2 as YSLEER. The CDR3 DNA reads as TGCGCCAGCAGCCTCCGGGACACTGTCTCCTACGAGCAGTACTTC. Protein sequence: CASSLRDTVSYEQYF.

The table lists this clone with a few counts. This rearrangement joins TRBV7-2 to TRBJ2-1; D call uncertain. This CDR3 comprises 15 residues. Germline lookup yields CDR1 SGHTA and CDR2 FQGNSA. V was cut by 5 bases and J by 0 bases, with 11 bases left in between. CDR3 in amino acids: CASSPDLSSYNEQFF. As DNA, the CDR3 is TGTGCCAGCAGCCCCGACTTGAGCTCCTACAATGAGCAGTTCTTC. Full variable domain (remainder filled in from reference TRBV7-2 and TRBJ2-1): GAGVSQSPSNKVTEKGKDVELRCDPISGHTALYWYRQSLGQGLEFLIYFQGNSAPDKSGLPSDRFSAERTGGSVSTLTIQRTQQEDSAVYLCASSPDLSSYNEQFFGPGTRLTVL.

This clone was seen only once. This rearrangement joins TRBV5-1 to TRBJ2-1; possibly TRBD2 for D (5 bases). The CDR3 contains 17 residues. The germline V gene encodes CDR1 SGHRS and CDR2 YFSETQ. V lost 0 bases, J lost 0 bases, and 13 bases lay in between. The CDR3 bases are TGCGCCAGCAGCTTGGCCGGGAAATCTGGCTCCTACAATGAGCAGTTCTTC. Its translation is CASSLAGKSGSYNEQFF.

This clone was seen more than once but under ten times. The V and J genes are TRBV5-4 and TRBJ2-1; 7 bases are a match to TRBD2. V lost 0 bases to trimming and J lost 9 bases; unmatched junction nucleotides: 6. This CDR3 comprises 14 residues. Germline assignment: CDR1 SGHNT and CDR2 YYREEE (reference sequence). CDR3 coding DNA: TGTGCCAGCAGCTTGGGGGAGGGCCGGGGTGAGCAGTTCTTC. Amino acid sequence: CASSLGEGRGEQFF.

A few counts support this clone. This chain links TRBV15 with TRBJ2-7, with 8 positions matching TRBD1. V lost 4 bases and J lost 1; bases outside the gene matches: 3. CDR3 length: 14 amino acids. Germline V gives CDR1 LNHNV, CDR2 YYDKDF (reference sequence). CDR3 sequence reads: CATSTQGASYEQYF. The CDR3, as DNA: TGTGCCACCAGCACGCAGGGGGCGTCCTACGAGCAGTACTTC.

The chain uses TRBV7-3 and TRBJ2-3; the D is unclear. V shed 1 base and J shed 0 bases, with 11 bases lying between them. This CDR3 is 16 amino acids long. CDR1 is SGHTA, CDR2 FQGTGA, per germline. The CDR3 is CASSLSSAASTDTQYF. CDR3 DNA: TGTGCCAGCAGCTTAAGCTCCGCGGCGAGCACAGATACGCAGTATTTT.

This clone was picked up a small number of times. This specimen includes other DNA sequences encoding the same CDR3. V gene TRBV7-2 combines with J gene TRBJ2-3, with D unresolved. Germline assignment: CDR1 SGHTA and CDR2 FQGNSA. The CDR3 sequence is 12 residues long. The V end was cut by 5 bases, the J end by 0 bases, with 3 bases between. In DNA form, the CDR3 reads TGTGCCAGCAGCCGGAGCACAGATACGCAGTATTTT. Its translation: CASSRSTDTQYF.

This clone occurred a few times. The gene calls are TRBV15 and TRBJ2-1; unclear D gene. Germline V gives CDR1 LNHNV, CDR2 YYDKDF (reference sequence). Deletions cut 0 bases from V and 7 bases from J, with 7 bases between. The CDR3 loop spans 13 amino acids. CDR3 in amino acids: CATSRDVPNEQFF. CDR3 DNA: TGTGCCACCAGCAGAGATGTCCCTAATGAGCAGTTCTTC.

The J gene is TRBJ1-1, the V gene TRBV5-1, with D unresolved. The V gene lost 4 bases and the J gene lost 3 bases, with 7 bases spanning the gap. This CDR3 contains 12 residues. CDR1 is SGHRS, CDR2 YFSETQ, per germline. CDR3 DNA sequence: TGCGCCAGCAGCATCCGGGACACTGAAGCTTTCTTT. As protein: CASSIRDTEAFF. The entire variable domain, with the rest obtained from reference TRBV5-1 and TRBJ1-1, is as follows: KAGVTQTPRYLIKTRGQQVTLSCSPISGHRSVSWYQQTPGQGLQFLFEYFSETQRNKGNFPGRFSGRQFSNSRSEMNVSTLELGDSALYLCASSIRDTEAFFGQGTRLTVV.

This clone was recorded a few times. The chain combines TRBV7-2 with TRBJ1-6; D gene ambiguous. The CDR3 is 12 residues long. V lost 2 bases and J 10 bases, leaving 6 bases between the germline ends. Germline loops: CDR1 SGHTA, CDR2 FQGNSA. The CDR3 loop reads CASSLNGSPLHF. The CDR3 DNA reads as TGTGCCAGCAGCTTAAACGGGTCACCCCTCCACTTT.

This clone was seen a few times. This chain joins TRBV19 and TRBJ2-7; D might be TRBD1 (6 bases). Trimming removed 3 bases at V and 0 bases at J, with 12 bases between. The CDR3 covers 15 residues. Germline values: CDR1 LNHDA, CDR2 SQIVND (reference sequence). The CDR3 DNA sequence: TGTGCCAGTAGTATGGAACAGGGTCTCTCCTACGAGCAGTACTTC. It encodes CASSMEQGLSYEQYF.

This chain links TRBV29-1 with TRBJ1-1, with 7 positions matching TRBD1. The CDR3 totals 13 residues. Per the germline V gene, CDR1 is SQVTM and CDR2 is ANQGSEA. The CDR3 spells CSAQGGRGTEAFF. CDR3 in DNA: TGCAGTGCTCAAGGGGGCCGAGGCACTGAAGCTTTCTTT.

This clone was observed a few times. The V call is TRBV18, the J call TRBJ2-4, with a possible D match to TRBD2 (5 bases). The CDR3 runs to 14 residues. V lost 1 base, J lost 16 bases, and 20 bases lay in between. Germline CDR1 is KGHSH and CDR2 is LQKENI. The CDR3 region is CASSPLQEEAGIYF. In DNA form, the CDR3 reads TGTGCCAGCTCACCACTGCAGGAGGAAGCTGGTATCTACTTC.

The sample holds a few counts of this clone. This chain joins TRBV30 and TRBJ2-7; 8 bases are a match to TRBD1. J gave up 2 bases and V 1 base, and 10 bases lay outside the gene matches. CDR3 length: 16 residues. Germline V gene data show CDR1 as GTSNPN and CDR2 as SVGIG (reference sequence). The CDR3 nucleotides are TGTGCCTGGAGTGCCCATGGACAGGGACGCGCCTACGAGCAGTACTTC. Protein sequence: CAWSAHGQGRAYEQYF. Combining the CDR3 with reference TRBV30 and TRBJ2-7 gives the whole variable domain SQTIHQWPATLVQPVGSPLSLECTVEGTSNPNLYWYRQAAGRGLQLLFYSVGIGQISSEVPQNLSASRPQDRQFILSSKKLLLSDSGFYLCAWSAHGQGRAYEQYFGPGTRLTVT.

CDR3 region: CASSQEAGYGAYEQYF. CDR3 in DNA: TGCGCCAGCAGCCAAGAGGCAGGTTACGGGGCCTACGAGCAGTACTTC. This rearrangement joins TRBV4-3 to TRBJ2-7, with D possibly matching TRBD2 (5 bases). The V end lost 0 bases, the J end lost 2 bases, and 14 bases lay between the germline ends. Germline CDR1 reads LGHNA; CDR2 reads YSLEER. The CDR3 extends over 16 amino acids.

This clone was recorded many times. This CDR3 reads CASSFREPGELFF. Written as DNA, the CDR3 is TGTGCCAGCAGCTTCCGGGAGCCCGGGGAGCTGTTTTTT. The chain couples TRBV5-4 to TRBJ2-2; D perhaps matches TRBD2 (6 bases). Per the germline V gene, CDR1 is SGHNT and CDR2 is YYREEE (reference sequence). The CDR3 contains 13 residues. V was cut by 2 bases and J by 6 bases, with 8 bases left in between.